Each of the 26 T cell receptor beta chains below was sequenced from the same sample in a study of shared clonotypes between healthy human individuals. The naive CD8 subset, CD45RO-negative cells positively selected for CCR7, excluded terminally differentiated effector memory CD45RA+ cells. Profiling relied on immunoSEQ multiplex PCR, and the TCRdb table lists in-frame clones only, not all of them. The data contain 2 million to 2.5 million clones, 85% to 95% of them seen just once; the ten biggest clones take up under 2%. Material: naive CD8+ T cells from PBMCs. The receptors stem from a man in his late teens or twenties in good health. Some clones in this sample may be carry-over from other donors' samples.

V and J are TRBV28 and TRBJ2-2; D may match TRBD1 or TRBD2 (6 bases each). The CDR3 is made up of 17 amino acids. Trimming removed 6 bases at V and 0 bases at J, with 17 bases between. Germline V gene lookup returns CDR1 MDHEN and CDR2 SYDVKM. CDR3 bases: TGTGCCAGCAGGACACCTTGGGGGGCTACGAACACCGGGGAGCTGTTTTTT. Its protein product is CASRTPWGATNTGELFF.

The chain links TRBV25-1 to TRBJ2-7, with TRBD1 identical over 8 bases. Trimming at V came to 2 bases and at J to 3 bases, leaving 6 bases not matched to a gene. Germline V gene data show CDR1 as MGHDK and CDR2 as SYGVNS. The CDR3 has 15 amino acids. CDR3 coding DNA: TGTGCCAGCAGTGAAAAGACAGGGGAAGTCTACGAGCAGTACTTC. This gives the protein CASSEKTGEVYEQYF.

The chain carries TRBV4-1 and TRBJ1-2; 7 nucleotides agree with TRBD1. Per germline, CDR1 MGHRA and CDR2 YSYEKL. The CDR3 runs to 17 residues. V shed 0 bases and J 5 bases; nucleotides not matched to a gene: 12. Here the CDR3 reads CASSQDSGQTRFYGYTF. For the CDR3, the DNA is TGCGCCAGCAGCCAAGACTCGGGACAGACCCGATTTTATGGCTACACCTTC.

This chain uses TRBV9 with TRBJ2-1, with TRBD2 matching over 10 bases. The J segment lost 7 bases and the V segment lost 4 bases, leaving 8 bases of the junction unmatched. This CDR3 has 15 residues. The germline V gene encodes CDR1 SGDLS and CDR2 YYNGEE. The CDR3 bases are TGTGCCAGCAGCCGGAGCGGGAGGGCCAAAAATGAGCAGTTCTTC. Protein product: CASSRSGRAKNEQFF.

This chain uses TRBV9 with TRBJ1-3; D remains unclear. The CDR3 runs 14 residues. Trimming removed 7 bases from V and 0 bases from J, with 11 bases in between. Germline V gene lookup returns CDR1 SGDLS and CDR2 YYNGEE. CDR3 sequence: CASAGSHSGNTIYF. The CDR3, as DNA: TGTGCCAGCGCGGGCAGCCACTCTGGAAACACCATATATTTT.

Only one count was recorded for this clone. The chain joins TRBV28 to TRBJ2-4; D ambiguous. The CDR3 loop spans 16 amino acids. With 1 base removed from V and 2 bases from J, the gap between germline ends came to 12 bases. CDR1 is MDHEN and CDR2 is SYDVKM in the germline V gene. CDR3 nucleotide sequence: TGTGCCAGCAGTTTATTTCGGGCTGGTTCCAAAAACATTCAGTACTTC. Its translation is CASSLFRAGSKNIQYF.

As concerns this clone: This CDR3 is also generated by other DNA sequences in the sample. The genes are TRBV19 and TRBJ2-7, with no clear D. The CDR3 is made up of 12 amino acids. Germline assignment: CDR1 LNHDA and CDR2 SQIVND (reference sequence). V lost 5 bases and J lost 1, with 6 bases in between. CDR3 residues: CASSPGSYEQYF. The CDR3 nucleotides read TGTGCCAGTAGTCCCGGTTCCTACGAGCAGTACTTC. Full variable domain (outside the CDR3, taken from reference TRBV19 and TRBJ2-7): DGGITQSPKYLFRKEGQNVTLSCEQNLNHDAMYWYRQDPGQGLRLIYYSQIVNDFQKGDIAEGYSVSREKKESFPLTVTSAQKNPTAFYLCASSPGSYEQYFGPGTRLTVT.

This chain joins TRBV28 and TRBJ2-2; D may be TRBD1 (6 bases). There are 15 residues in the CDR3. V shed 7 bases and J shed 0 bases, with 12 bases lying between them. Germline lookup yields CDR1 MDHEN and CDR2 SYDVKM. CDR3 sequence (DNA): TGTGCCAGCATGAGACAGGACGCGAACACCGGGGAGCTGTTTTTT. It yields the protein CASMRQDANTGELFF.

The chain employs TRBV19 and TRBJ2-7, with unresolved D. V lost 5 bases and J lost 3, with 8 bases in between. This CDR3 region has 12 residues. Germline-derived CDR1 and CDR2 are LNHDA and SQIVND (reference sequence). The CDR3 DNA sequence: TGTGCCAGTAGTTTACCAGGCTACGAGCAGTACTTC. Encoded protein: CASSLPGYEQYF.

This clone was seen once. This chain joins TRBV5-6 and TRBJ2-5; TRBD1 might be the D (6 bases). This CDR3 region has 12 residues. Germline V gene lookup returns CDR1 SGHDT and CDR2 YYEEEE. Trimming removed 1 base at V and 10 bases at J, with 11 bases between. The CDR3: CASSLQGGDQYF. CDR3 DNA sequence: TGTGCCAGCAGCTTGCAAGGGGGTGACCAGTACTTC. Filled out from reference TRBV5-6 and TRBJ2-5, the complete variable domain reads DAGVTQSPTHLIKTRGQQVTLRCSPKSGHDTVSWYQQALGQGPQFIFQYYEEEERQRGNFPDRFSGHQFPNYSSELNVNALLLGDSALYLCASSLQGGDQYFGPGTRLLVL.

The chain recombines TRBV9 with TRBJ2-7, with 12 positions matching TRBD2. J gave up 5 bases and V 3 bases, and 9 bases lay outside the gene matches. Germline V lookup: CDR1 SGDLS, CDR2 YYNGEE. The CDR3 contains 16 residues. Written as DNA, the CDR3 is TGTGCCAGCAGCGGAGCGACTAGCGGGAGATTAGACGAGCAGTACTTC. Its protein product is CASSGATSGRLDEQYF.

The V gene is TRBV9, the J gene TRBJ2-7; D gene ambiguous. Germline V gives CDR1 SGDLS, CDR2 YYNGEE. V was clipped by 5 bases and J by 0 bases, with 15 bases between them. The CDR3 contains 15 residues. CDR3 nucleotide sequence: TGTGCCAGCAGTACAGAGGCGGCCACCTCCTACGAGCAGTACTTC. It specifies CASSTEAATSYEQYF.

This clone was seen a single time. This sequence joins TRBV4-1 and TRBJ2-5, with TRBD2 matching 7 bases. Germline CDR1 MGHRA, CDR2 YSYEKL. This CDR3 is 18 amino acids long. V lost 4 bases to trimming and J lost 0 bases; unmatched junction nucleotides: 14. CDR3: CASSPEHNGEGNQETQYF. The CDR3 DNA sequence: TGCGCCAGCAGCCCCGAGCATAATGGGGAGGGAAACCAAGAGACCCAGTACTTC.

Only one count was recorded for this clone. This chain joins TRBV4-3 and TRBJ2-7; 8 bases align to TRBD2. J was trimmed by 3 bases and V by 1 base; bases with no gene match: 5. The CDR3 length is 15 residues. In germline, CDR1 is LGHNA, CDR2 YSLEER. Written as DNA, the CDR3 is TGCGCCAGCAGCCAAGGTATTAGCGGGATCTACGAGCAGTACTTC. It yields the protein CASSQGISGIYEQYF.

This clone was counted a single time. The chain is built from TRBV7-9 and TRBJ2-7; 11 nucleotides match TRBD2. Germline-derived CDR1 and CDR2 are SEHNR and FQNEAQ (reference sequence). There are 18 residues in the CDR3. The V gene end was trimmed by 6 bases and the J gene end by 2 bases; junction bases not matched to a gene: 15. CDR3 DNA sequence: TGTGCCAGCAGTCCCGGGACTATAGCGGGAGGGTCCCCCTACGAGCAGTACTTC. It codes for CASSPGTIAGGSPYEQYF.

V is TRBV4-3 and J is TRBJ2-7; D is perhaps TRBD1 (5 bases). From germline, CDR1 is LGHNA and CDR2 YSLEER. The V and J ends lost 0 bases and 4 bases respectively, with 13 bases between them. CDR3 length: 15 amino acids. CDR3 in amino acids: CASSQDRGFLYEQYF. CDR3 bases: TGCGCCAGCAGCCAAGATAGGGGATTCCTTTACGAGCAGTACTTC.

V gene TRBV27 combines with J gene TRBJ1-5, with D unclear. This CDR3 is 12 amino acids long. Germline lookup yields CDR1 MNHEY and CDR2 SMNVEV (reference sequence). V was pared by 7 bases and J by 5 bases, with 9 bases between. CDR3 sequence (DNA): TGTGCCAGCAAGGGAAGAGATCAGCCCCAGCATTTT. Translation gives CASKGRDQPQHF.

The V gene is TRBV10-3, the J gene TRBJ2-3; tentative D call: TRBD2 (6 bases). The CDR3 contains 13 residues. Trimming pared 2 bases from V and 5 bases from J, leaving 8 bases between. Germline CDR1 ENHRY, CDR2 SYGVKD. CDR3 in amino acids: CAISEPTRDTQYF. As DNA, the CDR3 is TGTGCCATCAGTGAGCCGACTAGAGATACGCAGTATTTT.

This chain joins TRBV27 and TRBJ1-4, with no clear D. This CDR3 has 14 amino acids. V dropped 4 bases and J dropped 6 bases, with 12 bases sitting between them. CDR1 MNHEY and CDR2 SMNVEV come from the germline V gene (reference sequence). The CDR3 nucleotides read TGTGCCAGCAGTTCATTGAGACTAGATGAAAAACTGTTTTTT. It is translated as CASSSLRLDEKLFF.

The rearrangement joins TRBV4-2 to TRBJ2-3; D is unresolved. Germline V CDR1 and CDR2: LGHNA, YNFKEQ. The CDR3 is 14 amino acids. Trimming cost V 1 base and J 3 bases, with 8 bases left between them. CDR3 sequence (DNA): TGTGCCAGCAGCCAAGGTGAGAGGACAGATACGCAGTATTTT. This codes for CASSQGERTDTQYF.

This clone was counted between two and nine times. The gene calls are TRBV11-2 and TRBJ1-2, with a tentative D call TRBD1 (6 bases). Germline V lookup: CDR1 SGHAT, CDR2 FQNNGV. V was pared by 1 base and J by 7 bases, with 19 bases between. CDR3 length: 16 residues. Here the CDR3 reads CASSLGGRRGLTGYTF. The CDR3 region has the DNA TGTGCCAGCAGCTTAGGAGGGCGTCGGGGGCTTACTGGCTACACCTTC.

Turning to this clone: In the same sample, other DNA sequences code for this CDR3. This chain links TRBV28 with TRBJ2-7, with 8 bases lining up with TRBD1. From germline, CDR1 is MDHEN and CDR2 SYDVKM. The V gene end was trimmed by 5 bases and the J gene end by 4 bases; junction bases not matched to a gene: 4. CDR3 length equals 13 residues. In nucleotides, the CDR3 is TGTGCCAGCAGTCCACGGACAGGGTACGAGCAGTACTTC. Encoded protein: CASSPRTGYEQYF.

The chain links TRBV4-3 to TRBJ1-4; 7 nucleotides agree with TRBD1. With 1 base clipped from V and 3 bases from J, the junction kept 8 bases outside the gene matches. CDR3 length: 17 residues. Per germline, CDR1 LGHNA and CDR2 YSLEER. The CDR3 DNA reads as TGCGCCAGCAGCCAAGGGTGGCGGGACAGCGCTAATGAAAAACTGTTTTTT. Its translation: CASSQGWRDSANEKLFF.

This clone was picked up a small number of times. The sample contains more than one DNA sequence encoding this CDR3. This chain uses TRBV29-1 with TRBJ1-2; D perhaps matches TRBD1 (6 bases). The CDR3 contains 11 residues. Germline CDR1 SQVTM, CDR2 ANQGSEA. The V end was cut by 6 bases, the J end by 2 bases, with 7 bases between. The CDR3 DNA reads TGCAGCGTGCAGGGGAACTATGGCTACACCTTC. Its translation is CSVQGNYGYTF.

This chain links TRBV5-1 with TRBJ2-7; D is perhaps TRBD1 or TRBD2 (5 bases each). This CDR3 spans 15 amino acids. V dropped 0 bases and J dropped 3 bases, with 13 bases sitting between them. Germline CDR1 reads SGHRS; CDR2 reads YFSETQ. The CDR3 reads CASSLASEGFYEQYF. CDR3 nucleotide sequence: TGCGCCAGCAGCTTGGCCTCTGAGGGGTTCTACGAGCAGTACTTC.

This chain connects TRBV28 to TRBJ2-3; D remains unclear. From germline, CDR1 is MDHEN and CDR2 SYDVKM. CDR3 size: 15 residues. Trimming removed 6 bases from V and 2 bases from J, with 15 bases in between. CDR3 DNA sequence: TGTGCCAGCAGACCCCCCGGGCAAGTCACAGATACGCAGTATTTT. Translation gives CASRPPGQVTDTQYF.